This T cell receptor (beta chain) was sequenced for a study of CD8 T cells in ankylosing spondylitis. CDR3 length equals 17 residues. V gave up 0 bases and J gave up 3 bases; unmatched junction bases: 8. CDR1 LNHNV and CDR2 YYDKDF come from the germline V gene (reference sequence). The study's findings and limits: Seemingly distinctive of ankylosing spondylitis blood was a TCR beta motif formed by eight highly homologous variants. Peripheral blood held disease-linked clones only at relatively low frequency, and these were CD8+. Previously reported in reactive arthritis synovial fluid and blood were some of the motif variants. Disease-linked clones reportedly concentrated significantly in matched ankylosing spondylitis synovial fluid.

This clonotype appeared a few times. Its antigen is currently unknown. Quantitative 5'-RACE with molecular barcodes produced the TCR beta libraries. TCRdb recomputed calls from the 5' RACE reads with MiXCR, one row per CDR3 protein. The sample lists roughly 400,000 distinct CDR3 sequences; 20% to 25% were seen once. Sequenced input: blood, either unsorted or a sorted T cell fraction (not recorded which). The gene calls are TRBV15 and TRBJ1-3; TRBD1 matches at 7 bases. This TCR was sampled from a male donor with ankylosing spondylitis. The CDR3 spells CATSRERMDRLGNTIYF. The CDR3 DNA sequence: TGTGCCACCAGCAGAGAAAGGATGGACAGGCTTGGAAACACCATATATTTT.